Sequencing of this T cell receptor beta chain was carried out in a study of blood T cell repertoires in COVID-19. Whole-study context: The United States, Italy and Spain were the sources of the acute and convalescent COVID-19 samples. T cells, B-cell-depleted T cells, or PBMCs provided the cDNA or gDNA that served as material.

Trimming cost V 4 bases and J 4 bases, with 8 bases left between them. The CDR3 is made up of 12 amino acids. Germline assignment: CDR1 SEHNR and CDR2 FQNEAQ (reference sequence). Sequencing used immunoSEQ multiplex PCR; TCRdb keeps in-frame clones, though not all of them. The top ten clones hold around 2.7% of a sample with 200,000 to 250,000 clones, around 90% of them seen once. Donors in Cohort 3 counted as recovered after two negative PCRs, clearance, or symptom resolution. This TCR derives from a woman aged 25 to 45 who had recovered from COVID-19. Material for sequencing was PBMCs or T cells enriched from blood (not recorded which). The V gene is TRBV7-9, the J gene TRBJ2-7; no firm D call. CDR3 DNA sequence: TGTGCCAGCAGCTCCTCTCCGTACGAGCAGTACTTC. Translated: CASSSSPYEQYF.